Listed below are T cell receptor beta chains from one sample, sequenced in a study of blood T cell repertoires in COVID-19. The assay was immunoSEQ multiplex PCR, and TCRdb's table has in-frame clones only and misses some. The data show 200,000 or so clones, about four fifths seen once. Specimen: peripheral blood. The receptor set was obtained from a woman older than 75 with acute or convalescent COVID-19. Both conserved end residues are part of each CDR3. Each record gives: J gene, D gene, clone size, V gene, CDR3 protein, CDR3 DNA. A D gene is named only where the DNA matches it firmly. Size tells how often a clone was seen (once, few, many) or the class of an expanded clone, and some rows leave it out.

TRBJ1-1 NA NA TRBV28 CASSSHTRMNTEAFF TGTGCCAGCAGTTCACACACGAGGATGAACACTGAAGCTTTCTTT
TRBJ1-5 NA NA TRBV9 CASSVEGYSNQPQHF TGTGCCAGCAGCGTAGAGGGGTATAGCAATCAGCCCCAGCATTTT
TRBJ2-2 TRBD1 NA TRBV7-6 CASSSPGGGVHTGELFF TGTGCCAGCAGCTCCCCAGGGGGCGGTGTTCACACCGGGGAGCTGTTTTTT
TRBJ2-7 TRBD2 NA TRBV9 CASSPSRGSGGYEQYF TGTGCCAGCAGCCCAAGTAGGGGCAGCGGGGGCTACGAGCAGTACTTC
TRBJ1-2 NA NA TRBV19 CASSTTGTRLNYGYTF TGTGCCAGTAGTACAACCGGGACAAGACTGAACTATGGCTACACCTTC
TRBJ2-2 NA NA TRBV19 CASSGQRPKNTGELFF TGTGCCAGTAGTGGGCAGCGGCCGAAGAACACCGGGGAGCTGTTTTTT
TRBJ2-2 NA NA TRBV7-8 CASSLSVRAGELFF TGTGCCAGCAGCTTAAGTGTCCGGGCCGGGGAGCTGTTTTTT
TRBJ2-7 NA NA TRBV6-6 CASSYPDRNGQYF TGTGCCAGCAGTTACCCCGACAGGAACGGGCAGTACTTC
TRBJ1-1 NA NA TRBV6-5 CASTPAGNTEAFF TGTGCCAGCACCCCGGCGGGGAACACTGAAGCTTTCTTT
TRBJ1-3 TRBD1 NA TRBV6-5 CASRDRGSTGNTIYF TGTGCCAGCAGGGACAGGGGTAGCACTGGAAACACCATATATTTT
TRBJ2-3 NA NA TRBV24-1 CATSDPRRPDTQYF TGTGCCACCAGTGACCCAAGGCGGCCAGATACGCAGTATTTT
TRBJ2-5 TRBD2 NA TRBV19 CASSPRTSGRVFQETQYF TGTGCCAGTAGTCCTCGGACTAGCGGGAGGGTATTTCAAGAGACCCAGTACTTC
TRBJ2-4 TRBD1 once TRBV12-5 CASGHERGQVAKNIQYF TGTGCTAGTGGTCACGAACGTGGACAGGTCGCCAAAAACATTCAGTACTTC
TRBJ2-2 TRBD2 NA TRBV6-4 CASSDSGGRAPTGELFF TGTGCCAGCAGTGACTCGGGCGGGAGGGCCCCCACCGGGGAGCTGTTTTTT
TRBJ1-2 NA NA TRBV29-1 CSVYQGNGYTF TGCAGCGTCTATCAGGGGAATGGCTACACCTTC
TRBJ1-2 TRBD1 NA TRBV4-1 CASSQDWTGIYYGYTF TGCGCCAGCAGCCAAGATTGGACAGGGATATACTATGGCTACACCTTC
TRBJ2-1 NA NA TRBV7-3 CASSLLVNEQFF TGTGCCAGCAGCTTATTAGTCAATGAGCAGTTCTTC
TRBJ1-5 NA NA TRBV14 CASSQNHGQPQHF TGTGCCAGCAGCCAAAACCACGGTCAGCCCCAGCATTTT
TRBJ1-2 NA NA TRBV11-2 CASSLVQGTGGYTF TGTGCCAGCAGCTTAGTTCAGGGAACAGGGGGCTACACCTTC
TRBJ1-6 NA NA TRBV5-1 CASSPGPNSPLHF TGCGCCAGCAGCCCGGGTCCTAATTCACCCCTCCACTTT
TRBJ2-1 TRBD1 NA TRBV6-2/TRBV6-3 CASSPGGPNYNEQFF TGTGCCAGCAGTCCAGGGGGCCCCAACTACAATGAGCAGTTCTTC
TRBJ1-2 TRBD1 NA TRBV28 CASSLNPGQGLYTF TGTGCCAGCAGTCTCAATCCGGGACAGGGCCTATACACCTTC
TRBJ1-2 TRBD1 NA TRBV29-1 CSVSDRGGRYGYTF TGCAGCGTATCCGACAGGGGGGGAAGGTATGGCTACACCTTC
TRBJ2-7 TRBD1 NA TRBV19 CASSIQGAYEQYF TGTGCCAGTAGTATCCAGGGGGCTTACGAGCAGTACTTC
TRBJ2-7 TRBD1 NA TRBV6-5 CASRSGTGDHEQYF TGTGCCAGCAGGTCCGGGACAGGGGACCACGAGCAGTACTTC
TRBJ2-5 TRBD1 few TRBV27 CASRSLDRGMMETQYF TGTGCCAGCAGATCCCTTGACAGGGGAATGATGGAGACCCAGTACTTC
TRBJ2-3 TRBD2 NA TRBV30 CAWSLAGGTDTQYF TGTGCCTGGAGCTTAGCGGGTGGCACAGATACGCAGTATTTT
TRBJ1-5 NA few TRBV12-3/TRBV12-4 CASSPTDQPQHF TGTGCCAGCAGTCCGACAGATCAGCCCCAGCATTTT
TRBJ2-6 TRBD2 NA TRBV4-1 CASSQDPVAGGNSGANVLTF TGCGCCAGCAGCCAAGATCCAGTAGCGGGAGGTAACTCTGGGGCCAACGTCCTGACTTTC
TRBJ1-2 NA NA TRBV7-2 CASSLTQVANYGYTF TGTGCCAGCAGCCTAACACAGGTCGCTAACTATGGCTACACCTTC
TRBJ2-3 TRBD1 once TRBV5-4 CASSPRDRNTDTQYF TGTGCCAGCAGCCCCCGGGACAGAAACACAGATACGCAGTATTTT
TRBJ2-1 NA NA TRBV7-6 CASSLLLGTYNEQFF TGTGCCAGCAGCTTATTGCTGGGCACCTACAATGAGCAGTTCTTC
TRBJ1-1 TRBD1 few TRBV5-1 CASSTGTDISEAFF TGCGCCAGCAGCACCGGGACAGATATATCTGAAGCTTTCTTT
TRBJ2-2 NA NA TRBV15 CATSRELDTGELFF TGTGCCACCAGCAGGGAACTAGACACCGGGGAGCTGTTTTTT
TRBJ1-4 TRBD1 NA TRBV9 CASSVGTGRGEKLFF TGTGCCAGCAGCGTTGGGACAGGGAGAGGAGAAAAACTGTTTTTT
TRBJ2-3 NA NA TRBV7-9 CASSSGLDSTDTQYF TGTGCCAGCAGCTCGGGACTTGATAGCACAGATACGCAGTATTTT
TRBJ2-3 NA once TRBV7-8 CASSLAGADTDTQYF TGTGCCAGCAGCTTAGCGGGGGCCGACACAGATACGCAGTATTTT
TRBJ2-2 NA once TRBV19 CASSKLLASDTGELFF TGTGCCAGTAGTAAACTCCTAGCCTCCGACACCGGGGAGCTGTTTTTT
TRBJ1-1 NA NA TRBV4-2 CASSQEVQGGTEAFF TGTGCCAGCAGCCAAGAAGTGCAAGGGGGCACTGAAGCTTTCTTT
TRBJ2-3 TRBD2 NA TRBV2 CAGSPSSGGSDTQYF TGTGCCGGATCGCCATCTAGCGGGGGGTCAGATACGCAGTATTTT
TRBJ1-1 NA NA TRBV12-5 CASAPAPDTEAFF TGTGCTAGTGCCCCCGCCCCAGACACTGAAGCTTTCTTT
TRBJ2-1 TRBD2 once TRBV6-1 CASSDWASGRRHYNEQFF TGTGCCAGCAGTGATTGGGCTAGCGGGAGGCGACACTACAATGAGCAGTTCTTC
TRBJ1-1 NA NA TRBV7-6 CASSLSVGGRDTEAFF TGTGCCAGCAGCTTATCAGTAGGGGGGAGGGACACTGAAGCTTTCTTT
TRBJ1-2 TRBD1 NA TRBV9 CASSTGLGQGSYGYTF TGTGCCAGCAGCACCGGATTAGGACAGGGTTCCTATGGCTACACCTTC
TRBJ1-2 TRBD1 NA TRBV25-1 CASSESQGWTGSGYGYTF TGTGCCAGCAGTGAAAGTCAAGGTTGGACAGGGTCCGGCTATGGCTACACCTTC
TRBJ2-3 NA few TRBV2 CASTLLGFSTDTQYF TGTGCCAGCACACTACTAGGTTTTAGCACAGATACGCAGTATTTT
TRBJ1-2 NA NA TRBV6-6 CASSHATFHYGYTF TGTGCCAGCAGCCACGCGACATTCCACTATGGCTACACCTTC
TRBJ2-3 NA NA TRBV15 CATSRDQGDTQYF TGTGCCACCAGCAGAGACCAGGGGGATACGCAGTATTTT
TRBJ1-1 NA NA TRBV19 CASSLTPLNTEAFF TGTGCCAGTAGTTTAACTCCTCTGAACACTGAAGCTTTCTTT
TRBJ1-5 TRBD1 few TRBV18 CASSINPGTEEPQHF TGTGCCAGCTCAATAAATCCCGGGACAGAAGAGCCCCAGCATTTT
TRBJ2-7 NA NA TRBV15 CATSPDSSPYEQYF TGTGCCACCAGCCCCGACTCGTCCCCCTACGAGCAGTACTTC
TRBJ1-5 TRBD1 NA TRBV7-8 CASSKGQANQPQHF TGTGCCAGCAGCAAAGGACAGGCTAATCAGCCCCAGCATTTT
TRBJ2-5 TRBD2 NA TRBV7-3 CASSFAGGSQETQYF TGTGCCAGCAGCTTTGCGGGGGGCTCCCAAGAGACCCAGTACTTC
TRBJ1-2 TRBD1 NA TRBV7-2 CASSISGTENYGYTF TGTGCCAGCAGCATCTCCGGGACAGAGAACTATGGCTACACCTTC
TRBJ2-5 NA NA TRBV7-8 CASSLTDIGGRETQYF TGTGCCAGCAGCTTAACCGACATAGGGGGTCGAGAGACCCAGTACTTC
TRBJ2-7 TRBD1 NA TRBV10-3 CAIRPGQVYEQYF TGTGCCATCCGCCCGGGACAGGTATACGAGCAGTACTTC
TRBJ1-1 NA NA TRBV19 CASSISGGRTEAFF TGTGCCAGTAGTATTTCGGGGGGAAGAACTGAAGCTTTCTTT
TRBJ1-1 TRBD1 NA TRBV19 CASSTYYGTGRNEAFF TGTGCCAGTAGTACTTATTATGGGACAGGGCGGAATGAAGCTTTCTTT
TRBJ1-2 TRBD1 NA TRBV5-1 CASSPDRGYGYTF TGCGCCAGCAGCCCTGACAGGGGCTATGGCTACACCTTC